This is a list of T cell receptor beta chains from one sample in a study of Graves' ophthalmopathy and Graves' hyperthyroidism. TCRdb itself ran the multiplex PCR reads through MiXCR, one entry per CDR3 protein. Of hundreds of thousands of distinct CDR3 sequences listed, 22% were seen once; the top ten hold approximately 7%. Sequencing input: peripheral blood. These receptors all come from a woman aged 18-29 years with stable Graves' hyperthyroidism. Some clones in this sample may be carry-over from other donors' samples. Both conserved end residues are part of each CDR3. The D gene is left open where the match is weak. Rows may omit the clone size; those that give it use once, few, many or a size class.

D: .; size: .; J: TRBJ1-6; V: TRBV4-2; DNA: TGTGCCAGCAGCCCAGCTGCTAACTCTAATTCACACCTCCACTTT; CDR3: CASSPAANSNSHLHF
D: .; size: .; J: TRBJ1-2; V: TRBV5-1; DNA: TGCGCCAGCAGCTTGGATCCGCAGGGATCCTATGGCTACACCTTC; CDR3: CASSLDPQGSYGYTF
D: .; size: .; J: TRBJ1-1; V: TRBV12-3/TRBV12-4; DNA: TGTGCCAGCAGTTTCCTGCCAGGGAGAGGGAACACTGAAGCTTTCTTT; CDR3: CASSFLPGRGNTEAFF
D: TRBD2; size: many; J: TRBJ2-2; V: TRBV4-1; DNA: TGCGCCAGCAGCCATTCCTCTAGCGGGAGGGAGCTGTTTTTT; CDR3: CASSHSSSGRELFF
D: .; size: many; J: TRBJ2-5; V: TRBV20-1; DNA: TGCAGTGCTAGGGATAGGAGAGGGCAAGAGACCCAGTACTTC; CDR3: CSARDRRGQETQYF
D: TRBD1; size: .; J: TRBJ2-2; V: TRBV4-3; DNA: TGCGCCAGCAGCCAAGATTTGACAGGGTTGTACACCGGGGAGCTGTTTTTT; CDR3: CASSQDLTGLYTGELFF
D: .; size: .; J: TRBJ2-7; V: TRBV6-1; DNA: TGTGCCAGTAGGGCTGCCAGGGGATTTTTCTCTTACGAGCAGTACTTC; CDR3: CASRAARGFFSYEQYF
D: TRBD2; size: .; J: TRBJ2-2; V: TRBV2; DNA: TGTGCCAGCAATGCGGGAGATTCTGGGGAGCTGTTTTTT; CDR3: CASNAGDSGELFF
D: TRBD1; size: .; J: TRBJ2-2; V: TRBV12-3/TRBV12-4; DNA: TGTGCCAGCAGTAGGAGGACAGGGGGCACCGGGGAGCTGTTTTTT; CDR3: CASSRRTGGTGELFF
D: .; size: many; J: TRBJ1-2; V: TRBV13; DNA: TGTGCCAGCAGCTTAGTTCCAAAAGGCTACACCTTC; CDR3: CASSLVPKGYTF
D: .; size: few; J: TRBJ2-3; V: TRBV6-1; DNA: TGTGCCAGCAGAACCGGGACTGGAGGAAATACGCAGTATTTT; CDR3: CASRTGTGGNTQYF
D: .; size: .; J: TRBJ2-2; V: TRBV6-5; DNA: TGTGCCAGCAGTTACTCGCAGTTAAACACCGGGGAGCTGTTTTTT; CDR3: CASSYSQLNTGELFF
D: .; size: few; J: TRBJ1-2; V: TRBV4-2; DNA: TGTGCCAGCAGCCAAGATCGGGGGGGCCCCCTCTCCATTTATGGCTACACCTTC; CDR3: CASSQDRGGPLSIYGYTF
D: TRBD2; size: many; J: TRBJ2-4; V: TRBV6-5; DNA: TGTGCCAGCAGTTATTCGAGCGGGAGCCCCAAAAACATTCAGTACTTC; CDR3: CASSYSSGSPKNIQYF
D: .; size: .; J: TRBJ1-1; V: TRBV30; DNA: TGTGCCTGGAGGAGAAATGGGAACACTGAAGCTTTCTTT; CDR3: CAWRRNGNTEAFF
D: TRBD2; size: once; J: TRBJ2-7; V: TRBV28; DNA: TGTGCCAGCAGTTCCGTGACTAGCGGGAGATTGTCCTACGAGCAGTACTTC; CDR3: CASSSVTSGRLSYEQYF
D: .; size: many; J: TRBJ2-7; V: TRBV5-1; DNA: TGCGCCAGCAGCTTGGGGGGCGCGGGGGAGCAGTACTTC; CDR3: CASSLGGAGEQYF
D: .; size: few; J: TRBJ2-7; V: TRBV15; DNA: TGTGCCACCAGCAGAGATGACGTTTCGGACTACGAGCAGTACTTC; CDR3: CATSRDDVSDYEQYF
D: TRBD1; size: .; J: TRBJ1-2; V: TRBV12-3/TRBV12-4; DNA: TGTGCCAGCAGACGGGACAGGGCTTACTATGGCTACACCTTC; CDR3: CASRRDRAYYGYTF
D: .; size: many; J: TRBJ1-6; V: TRBV28; DNA: TGTGCCAGCAGCCGCGCCGACGGCTCGTCGTCACCCCTCCACTTT; CDR3: CASSRADGSSSPLHF
D: .; size: once; J: TRBJ2-2; V: TRBV6-5; DNA: TGTGCCAGCAGTACTGACAGGGAGGACACCGGGGAGCTGTTTTTT; CDR3: CASSTDREDTGELFF
D: .; size: many; J: TRBJ2-6; V: TRBV24-1; DNA: TGTGCCACCAGTGATAGGGCCGCCGGGGCCAACGTCCTGACTTTC; CDR3: CATSDRAAGANVLTF
D: .; size: .; J: TRBJ1-1; V: TRBV6-5; DNA: TGTGCCAGCAGTTACTCCCCGGGGGGGACTGAAGCTTTCTTT; CDR3: CASSYSPGGTEAFF
D: .; size: many; J: TRBJ2-6; V: TRBV15; DNA: TGTGCCACCACCATGGCCAACGTCCTGACTTTC; CDR3: CATTMANVLTF
D: TRBD1; size: many; J: TRBJ1-2; V: TRBV7-2; DNA: TGTGCCAGCAGTCGGGACAGGAACTATGGCTACACCTTC; CDR3: CASSRDRNYGYTF
D: .; size: many; J: TRBJ1-1; V: TRBV25-1; DNA: TGTGCCAGCAGTGAGTTGGGGTACACTGAAGCTTTCTTT; CDR3: CASSELGYTEAFF
D: .; size: many; J: TRBJ2-2; V: TRBV6-1; DNA: TGTGCCAGCAGCGGGACACGTAACACCGGGGAGCTGTTTTTT; CDR3: CASSGTRNTGELFF
D: .; size: many; J: TRBJ1-2; V: TRBV18; DNA: TGTGCCAGCTCACCGCGGACCGAAGCTAACTATGGCTACACCTTC; CDR3: CASSPRTEANYGYTF
D: .; size: few; J: TRBJ2-2; V: TRBV5-6; DNA: TGTGCCAGCAGCCCCGGGGCGGGTTACACCGGGGAGCTGTTTTTT; CDR3: CASSPGAGYTGELFF
D: TRBD1; size: .; J: TRBJ1-1; V: TRBV4-1; DNA: TGCGCCAGCAGCCCCCCCCACGACAGGGAGGAGGACACTGAAGCTTTCTTT; CDR3: CASSPPHDREEDTEAFF